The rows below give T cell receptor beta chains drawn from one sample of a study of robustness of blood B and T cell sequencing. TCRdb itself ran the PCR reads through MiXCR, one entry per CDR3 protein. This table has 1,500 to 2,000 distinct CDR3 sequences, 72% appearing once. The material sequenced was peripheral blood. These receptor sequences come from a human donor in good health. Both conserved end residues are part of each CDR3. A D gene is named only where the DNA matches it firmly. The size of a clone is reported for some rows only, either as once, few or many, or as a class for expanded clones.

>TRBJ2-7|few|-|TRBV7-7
CASSLAPSDRYEQYF
TGTGCCAGCAGCTTAGCCCCCTCCGACCGCTACGAGCAGTACTTC
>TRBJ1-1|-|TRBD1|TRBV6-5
CASSFTGGEPHEAFF
TGTGCCAGCAGTTTTACAGGGGGTGAGCCCCATGAAGCTTTCTTT
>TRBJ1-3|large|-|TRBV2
CASSEELSGNTIYF
TGTGCCAGCAGTGAAGAGCTATCTGGAAACACCATATATTTT
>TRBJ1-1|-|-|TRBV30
CAWSTGRGRSEAFF
TGTGCCTGGAGTACTGGACGGGGCCGGAGTGAAGCTTTCTTT
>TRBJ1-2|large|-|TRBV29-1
CSVDEQGGGYTF
TGCAGCGTTGACGAACAGGGTGGAGGCTACACCTTC
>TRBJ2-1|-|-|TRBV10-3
CAISDRSSYNEQFF
TGTGCCATCAGTGACAGAAGCTCCTACAATGAGCAGTTCTTC
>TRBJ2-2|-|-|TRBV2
CASSEGHNLDPNTGELFF
TGTGCCAGCAGTGAAGGTCACAACCTAGATCCGAACACCGGGGAGCTGTTTTTT
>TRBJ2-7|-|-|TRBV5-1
CASSDIHTGTVEQYF
TGCGCCAGCAGTGATATCCATACGGGGACGGTGGAGCAGTACTTC
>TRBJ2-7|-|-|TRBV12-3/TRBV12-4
CASSFQFTYEQYF
TGTGCCAGCAGTTTTCAATTTACCTACGAGCAGTACTTC
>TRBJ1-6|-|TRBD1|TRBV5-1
CASSLTGVNSPLHF
TGCGCCAGCAGCTTGACAGGGGTTAATTCACCCCTCCACTTT
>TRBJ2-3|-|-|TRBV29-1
CSVAREGTDTQYF
TGCAGCGTTGCGCGTGAGGGAACAGATACGCAGTATTTT
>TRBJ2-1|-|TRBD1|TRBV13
CASSTGQGRMDEQFF
TGTGCCAGCAGCACCGGACAGGGGAGGATGGATGAGCAGTTCTTC
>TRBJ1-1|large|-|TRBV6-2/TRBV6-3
CASSYSPTRLAEAFF
TGTGCCAGCAGTTACTCCCCGACAAGGTTGGCTGAAGCTTTCTTT
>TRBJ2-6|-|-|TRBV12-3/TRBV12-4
CASSHSGGAGANVLTF
TGTGCCAGCAGCCATAGCGGAGGGGCTGGGGCCAACGTCCTGACTTTC
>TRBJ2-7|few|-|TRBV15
CATSRDFSDEGPYEQYF
TGTGCCACCAGCAGGGACTTCTCGGACGAAGGCCCCTACGAGCAGTACTTC
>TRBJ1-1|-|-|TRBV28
CASSLPLTDFRYEAFF
TGTGCCAGCAGTTTACCCTTGACGGACTTCCGATATGAAGCTTTCTTT
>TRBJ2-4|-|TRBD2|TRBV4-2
CASSLRSGGREFNIQYF
TGTGCCAGCAGCCTCCGGTCGGGGGGTCGCGAGTTTAACATTCAGTACTTC
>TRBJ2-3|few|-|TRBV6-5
CASSTRDTQYF
TGTGCCAGCAGTACACGGGATACGCAGTATTTT
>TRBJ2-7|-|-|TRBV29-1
CSAGQLSYEQYF
TGCAGCGCAGGACAGTTGTCCTACGAGCAGTACTTC
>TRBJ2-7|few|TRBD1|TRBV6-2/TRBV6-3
CASSNRDRGFTEQYF
TGTGCCAGCAGTAACCGGGACAGGGGATTTACTGAGCAGTACTTC
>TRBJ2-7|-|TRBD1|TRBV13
CASSHGTGVYEQYF
TGTGCCAGCAGCCACGGGACAGGGGTCTACGAGCAGTACTTC
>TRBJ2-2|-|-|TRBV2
CASSGSWGTGELFF
TGTGCCAGCAGTGGATCGTGGGGCACCGGGGAGCTGTTTTTT
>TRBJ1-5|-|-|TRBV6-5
CASSYSWPSNQPQHF
TGTGCCAGCAGTTACTCGTGGCCTAGCAATCAGCCCCAGCATTTT
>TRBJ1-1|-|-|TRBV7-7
CASSEDLNTEAFF
TGTGCCAGCAGCGAAGATCTGAACACTGAAGCTTTCTTT
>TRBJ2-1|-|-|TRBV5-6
CASSFDRISYNEQFF
TGTGCCAGCAGCTTCGACAGGATCTCCTACAATGAGCAGTTCTTC
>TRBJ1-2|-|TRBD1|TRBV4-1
CASSQGTGTGYTF
TGCGCCAGCAGCCAAGGGACAGGGACTGGCTACACCTTC
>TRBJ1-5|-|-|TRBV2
CASRPGEGNQPQHF
TGTGCCAGCAGACCTGGTGAGGGAAATCAGCCCCAGCATTTT
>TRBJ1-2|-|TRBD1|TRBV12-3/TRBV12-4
CASSSGGAVSGYTF
TGTGCCAGCTCTTCAGGGGGCGCGGTGAGTGGCTACACCTTC
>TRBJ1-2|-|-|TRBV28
CASSPPHQGYGYTF
TGTGCCAGCAGTCCACCCCATCAGGGTTATGGCTACACCTTC
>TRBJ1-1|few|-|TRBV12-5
CASGPSRPGGSTEAFF
TGTGCTAGTGGTCCATCCCGGCCTGGCGGGAGCACTGAAGCTTTCTTT
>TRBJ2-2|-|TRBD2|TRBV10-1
CASSGASGGPRSTGELFF
TGCGCCAGCAGTGGGGCTAGCGGGGGGCCCCGGAGTACCGGGGAGCTGTTTTTT
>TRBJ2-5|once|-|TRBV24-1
CATSDSSQRRETQYF
TGTGCCACCAGTGATTCGTCACAGCGGAGAGAGACCCAGTACTTC
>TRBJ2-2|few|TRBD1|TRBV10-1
CATPTGQTGELFF
TGCGCCACACCGACGGGACAGACCGGGGAGCTGTTTTTT
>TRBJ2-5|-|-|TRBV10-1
CASSESNRLARSETQYF
TGCGCCAGCAGTGAGTCGAACCGGCTAGCACGATCAGAGACCCAGTACTTC
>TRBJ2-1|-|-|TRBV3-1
CASSQEERDRLGNEQFF
TGTGCCAGCAGCCAAGAAGAAAGGGACCGCCTGGGCAATGAGCAGTTCTTC
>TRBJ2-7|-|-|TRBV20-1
CSATSTGTLSYEQYF
TGCAGTGCTACTTCAACCGGGACTCTCTCCTACGAGCAGTATTTC
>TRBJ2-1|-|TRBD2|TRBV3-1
CASSLISGGPLGEQFF
TGTGCCAGCAGCTTAATTAGCGGGGGCCCGCTGGGTGAGCAGTTCTTC
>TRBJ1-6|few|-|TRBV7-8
CASSLGVYNSPLHF
TGTGCCAGCAGCTTAGGGGTTTATAATTCACCCCTCCACTTT
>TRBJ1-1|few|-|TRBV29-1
CSVTSHTMNTEAFF
TGCAGCGTTACCTCCCACACGATGAACACTGAAGCTTTCTTT
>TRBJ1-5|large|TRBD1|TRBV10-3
CAISEGDRIPNQPQHF
TGTGCCATCAGTGAGGGGGACAGGATACCCAATCAGCCCCAGCATTTT
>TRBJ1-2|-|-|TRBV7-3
CASSLTPRVGLDGYTF
TGTGCCAGCAGCTTAACCCCCCGGGTGGGGTTGGATGGCTACACCTTC
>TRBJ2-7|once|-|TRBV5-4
CASSWDGYEQYF
TGTGCCAGCAGCTGGGACGGCTACGAGCAGTACTTC
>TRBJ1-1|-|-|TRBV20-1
CSARDQTRGYTEAFF
TGCAGTGCTAGAGATCAAACGAGGGGTTACACTGAAGCTTTCTTT
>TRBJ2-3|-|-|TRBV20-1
CSASAITDTQYF
TGCAGCGCTAGCGCCATCACAGATACGCAGTATTTT
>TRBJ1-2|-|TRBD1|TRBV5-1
CASSSLRQGRGYTF
TGCGCCAGCAGCTCACTCAGACAGGGCCGCGGCTACACCTTC
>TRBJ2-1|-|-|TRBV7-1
CASSSSSYNEQFF
TGTGCCAGCAGCTCCAGCTCCTACAATGAGCAGTTCTTC
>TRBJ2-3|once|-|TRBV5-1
CASSLAVTTTATDTQYF
TGCGCCAGCAGCTTGGCCGTGACGACTACAGCCACAGATACGCAGTATTTT
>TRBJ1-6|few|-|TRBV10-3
CAISESSARSYNSPLHF
TGTGCCATCAGTGAGTCTAGCGCTCGCTCCTATAATTCACCCCTCCACTTT
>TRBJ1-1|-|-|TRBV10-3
CAIMGAGTEAFF
TGTGCCATCATGGGTGCAGGCACTGAAGCTTTCTTT
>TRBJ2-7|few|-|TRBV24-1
CATSDPGAYEQYF
TGTGCCACCAGTGATCCAGGGGCTTACGAGCAGTACTTC
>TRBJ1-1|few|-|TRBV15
CATSREPSVNTEAFF
TGTGCCACCAGCAGAGAGCCCAGCGTGAACACTGAAGCTTTCTTT
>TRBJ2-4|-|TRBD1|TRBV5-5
CASSFADREGIQYF
TGTGCCAGCAGCTTCGCGGACAGGGAAGGGATTCAGTACTTC